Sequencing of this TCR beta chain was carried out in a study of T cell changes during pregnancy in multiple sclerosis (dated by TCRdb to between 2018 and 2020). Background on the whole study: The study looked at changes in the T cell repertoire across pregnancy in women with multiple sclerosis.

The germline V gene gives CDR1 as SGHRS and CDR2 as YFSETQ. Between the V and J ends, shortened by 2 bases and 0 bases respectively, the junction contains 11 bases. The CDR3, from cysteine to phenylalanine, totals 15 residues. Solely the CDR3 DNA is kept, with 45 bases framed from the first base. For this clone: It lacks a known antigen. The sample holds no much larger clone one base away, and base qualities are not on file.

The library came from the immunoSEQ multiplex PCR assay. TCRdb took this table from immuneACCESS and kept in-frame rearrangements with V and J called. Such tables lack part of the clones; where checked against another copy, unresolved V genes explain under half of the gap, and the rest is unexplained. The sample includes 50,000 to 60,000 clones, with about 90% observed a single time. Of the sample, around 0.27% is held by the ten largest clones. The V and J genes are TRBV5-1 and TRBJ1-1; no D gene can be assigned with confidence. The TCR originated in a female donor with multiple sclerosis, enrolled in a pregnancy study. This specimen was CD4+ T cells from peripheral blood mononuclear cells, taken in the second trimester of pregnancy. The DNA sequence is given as TGCGCCAGCAGCTTCGATGGGCCGGTGAACACTGAAGCTTTCTTT. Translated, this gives CASSFDGPVNTEAFF.